This TCR beta chain was profiled in a study of vaccination and CD4 T cells after COVID-19. Study observations and caveats: Vaccine-specific clones in convalescent patients were spike mono-reactive in 304 of 307 cases. Researchers report that a median about 89% of reactive clones in convalescent patients surfaced only post-vaccination.

Comments on this clonotype: What it binds is not known.

Treatment given: roughly 11-day PBMC culture with coronavirus spike peptide pools or control peptides (ViraFEST assay). ViraFEST relied on peptide pools to expand antigen-specific T cells; the TCRs were sequenced afterward. Oncomine TCR Beta short-read sequencing was applied to DNA from cultured CD4+ T cells. TCRdb called the PCR reads again in MiXCR, with one record for every CDR3 protein. The table records roughly 18,000 distinct CDR3 sequences, 43% of them present only once. CDR1 and CDR2 (germline): KGHDR, SFDVKD. There are 15 residues in the CDR3. Losses at the gene ends were 4 bases for V and 6 bases for J; bases not matched to a gene: 6.

The source of this sequence is a human donor who had recovered from COVID-19. Sequencing input: CD4+ T cells from blood, cultured in vitro. The rearrangement uses TRBV24-1 and TRBJ2-2, with TRBD1 identical over 8 bases. CDR3 in DNA: TGTGCCACCAGTGACGTGGTGACAGGGGCCGGGGAGCTGTTTTTT. It yields the protein CATSDVVTGAGELFF.